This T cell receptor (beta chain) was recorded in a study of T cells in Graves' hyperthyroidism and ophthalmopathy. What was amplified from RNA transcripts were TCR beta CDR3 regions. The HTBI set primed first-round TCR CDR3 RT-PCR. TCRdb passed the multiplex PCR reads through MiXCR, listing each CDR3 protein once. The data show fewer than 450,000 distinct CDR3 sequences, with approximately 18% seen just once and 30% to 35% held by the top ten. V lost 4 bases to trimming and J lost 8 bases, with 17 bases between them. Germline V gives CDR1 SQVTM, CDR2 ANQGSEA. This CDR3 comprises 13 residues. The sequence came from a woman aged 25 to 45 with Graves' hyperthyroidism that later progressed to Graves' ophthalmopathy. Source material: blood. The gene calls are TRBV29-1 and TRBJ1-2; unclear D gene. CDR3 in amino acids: CSVVQESSGGYTF. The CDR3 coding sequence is TGCAGCGTTGTTCAAGAGTCGAGTGGAGGCTACACCTTC.